This passage covers 15 T cell receptor beta chains from one sample sequenced in a study of T-cell memory formation after mild COVID-19. TCRdb recomputed calls from the 5' RACE reads with MiXCR, one row per CDR3 protein. Of hundreds of thousands of distinct CDR3 sequences listed, 25% to 30% were seen once; the top ten hold roughly 12%. The sequenced sample was PBMCs or a T cell subset sorted from them (not recorded which). These receptors came from an adult woman who had mild COVID-19 (a few samples of this study predate the infection). Cell type and time point are not known.

The V call is TRBV5-1, the J call TRBJ2-7, with D perhaps assigned TRBD1 or TRBD2 (5 bases each). CDR3 length: 14 amino acids. The V end was cut by 4 bases, the J end by 0 bases, with 11 bases between. CDR1 and CDR2 (germline): SGHRS, YFSETQ. The CDR3 loop reads CASSPGTDSYEQYF. The CDR3 DNA is TGCGCCAGCAGCCCCGGGACCGACTCCTACGAGCAGTACTTC.

The J gene is TRBJ2-7, the V gene TRBV29-1; 7 bases line up with TRBD1. The CDR3 extends over 13 amino acids. Germline CDR1 and CDR2: SQVTM and ANQGSEA. Germline trimming cut 4 bases from V and 4 bases from J; bases unmatched to any gene: 7. CDR3 amino acids: CSVAGTEIYEQYF. CDR3 DNA sequence: TGCAGCGTTGCCGGGACAGAGATATACGAGCAGTACTTC.

In this sample, this clonotype turned up a few times. The chain is built from TRBV18 and TRBJ1-2; D not resolved. Germline-derived CDR1 and CDR2 are KGHSH and LQKENI. The V end lost 3 bases, the J end lost 4 bases, and 15 bases lay between the germline ends. This CDR3 is built from 15 residues. CDR3 loop: CASSPGSREPYGYTF. The CDR3 DNA is TGTGCCAGCTCACCCGGAAGTAGGGAGCCCTATGGCTACACCTTC.

This clonotype has more than one count but fewer than ten. The chain couples TRBV6-4 to TRBJ2-3, with 10 bases that match TRBD2. The germline V gene encodes CDR1 MRHNA and CDR2 SNTAGT. The CDR3 totals 18 residues. V shed 2 bases, J shed 2 bases, and the junction held 10 bases outside the gene matches. Here the CDR3 reads CASSDQLTSGLNTDTQYF. The CDR3 coding sequence is TGTGCCAGCAGTGACCAGTTGACTAGCGGGCTCAACACAGATACGCAGTATTTT.

This clonotype was picked up a small number of times. The chain employs TRBV12-3 or TRBV12-4 and TRBJ1-1; 9 bases match TRBD1. After removal of 6 bases from V and 11 bases from J, the junction contained 10 bases not matched to a gene. This CDR3 region has 13 residues. CDR3 amino acids: CASRRTGGSRAFF. The CDR3 nucleotides are TGTGCCAGCAGGCGTACAGGGGGCAGCAGGGCTTTCTTT.

The chain combines TRBV5-5 with TRBJ1-1, with 7 bases identical to TRBD1. Germline trimming cut 4 bases from V and 11 bases from J; bases unmatched to any gene: 11. This CDR3 has 13 amino acids. CDR1 is SGHKS and CDR2 is YYEKEE in the germline V gene (reference sequence). Here the CDR3 reads CASSLGVGGSAFF. CDR3 sequence (DNA): TGTGCCAGCAGCCTTGGGGTAGGGGGCAGCGCTTTCTTT.

V gene TRBV15 combines with J gene TRBJ1-2; D gene ambiguous. The CDR3 spans 14 residues. Trimming left V 0 bases short and J 2 bases short, with 7 bases between. Germline CDR1 reads LNHNV; CDR2 reads YYDKDF (reference sequence). DNA of the CDR3: TGTGCCACCAGCAGAGAGGCGGGGAACTATGGCTACACCTTC. Its protein product is CATSREAGNYGYTF. Using reference TRBV15 and TRBJ1-2 for the parts outside the CDR3, the full variable domain is DAMVIQNPRYQVTQFGKPVTLSCSQTLNHNVMYWYQQKSSQAPKLLFHYYDKDFNNEADTPDNFQSRRPNTSFCFLDIRSPGLGDTAMYLCATSREAGNYGYTFGSGTRLTVV.

This clonotype turned up a few times. The chain recombines TRBV20-1 with TRBJ1-2; D uncertain. This CDR3 is built from 15 residues. The V and J ends lost 5 bases and 4 bases respectively, with 20 bases between them. Germline lookup yields CDR1 DFQATT and CDR2 SNEGSKA (reference sequence). The DNA of the CDR3 is TGCAGTGCTGGAGCAGGACCGTTAGGAGCCTATGGCTACACCTTC. This gives the protein CSAGAGPLGAYGYTF.

The chain links TRBV15 to TRBJ2-7; possible D gene TRBD2, 5 bases. CDR3 length: 18 residues. V was pared by 6 bases and J by 0 bases, with 24 bases between. Germline CDR1 reads LNHNV; CDR2 reads YYDKDF (reference sequence). The CDR3 here is CATSRGTLRTYRSYEQYF. CDR3 coding DNA: TGTGCCACCAGTCGCGGCACCCTAAGGACTTACCGCTCCTACGAGCAGTACTTC. The complete variable domain, with remaining parts taken from reference TRBV15 and TRBJ2-7, reads DAMVIQNPRYQVTQFGKPVTLSCSQTLNHNVMYWYQQKSSQAPKLLFHYYDKDFNNEADTPDNFQSRRPNTSFCFLDIRSPGLGDTAMYLCATSRGTLRTYRSYEQYFGPGTRLTVT.

CDR3 residues: CASSHFRTVDNEQFF. The CDR3 DNA reads as TGTGCCAGCAGCCATTTCCGGACCGTCGACAATGAGCAGTTCTTC. The genes are TRBV4-2 and TRBJ2-1; D remains ambiguous. This CDR3 is built from 15 residues. V was cut by 3 bases and J by 5 bases, with 14 bases left in between. Germline values: CDR1 LGHNA, CDR2 YNFKEQ.

This clonotype turned up a few times. The chain carries TRBV29-1 and TRBJ2-2; 9 bases agree with TRBD1. The trim removed 4 bases at V and 4 bases at J, leaving 4 bases unmatched. The CDR3 extends over 14 amino acids. Germline loops: CDR1 SQVTM, CDR2 ANQGSEA. CDR3 loop: CSVGLDRGTGELFF. DNA of the CDR3: TGCAGCGTTGGGTTGGACAGGGGCACCGGGGAGCTGTTTTTT.

This clonotype has only a few counts. The genes are TRBV9 and TRBJ2-5; 10 nucleotides line up with TRBD2. J gave up 2 bases and V 0 bases, and 4 bases lay outside the gene matches. Germline CDR1 SGDLS, CDR2 YYNGEE. The CDR3 spans 16 residues. Here the CDR3 DNA reads TGTGCCAGCAGCGTAGTCGGGACTAGCGCGCAAGAGACCCAGTACTTC. This sequence encodes CASSVVGTSAQETQYF.

This chain uses TRBV4-1 with TRBJ2-7; no clear D gene. Germline V CDR1 and CDR2: MGHRA, YSYEKL. Trimming pared 6 bases from V and 7 bases from J, leaving 19 bases between. This CDR3 is 14 amino acids long. The CDR3 DNA reads as TGCGCCAGCAGTCCCCCGAGCCACAGTGGGGAGCAGTACTTC. It is translated as CASSPPSHSGEQYF.

V and J are TRBV7-2 and TRBJ2-1; D gene ambiguous. The germline CDR1 and CDR2 sequences are SGHTA and FQGNSA. The CDR3 extends over 17 amino acids. V lost 4 bases and J 3 bases, leaving 19 bases between the germline ends. DNA for the CDR3: TGTGCCAGCAGCTCGCGTAGTGGCTCACGAGGCTACAATGAGCAGTTCTTC. Its protein product is CASSSRSGSRGYNEQFF.

In this sample, this clonotype turned up a few times. The chain joins TRBV9 to TRBJ1-2, with no clear D. Germline CDR1 is SGDLS and CDR2 is YYNGEE. V lost 4 bases to trimming and J lost 2 bases, with 12 bases between them. The CDR3 contains 14 residues. The CDR3 sequence is CASSLYGENYGYTF. As DNA, the CDR3 is TGTGCCAGCAGCCTCTATGGGGAGAACTATGGCTACACCTTC. The full variable domain, with the rest looked up from reference TRBV9 and TRBJ1-2, is DSGVTQTPKHLITATGQRVTLRCSPRSGDLSVYWYQQSLDQGLQFLIQYYNGEERAKGNILERFSAQQFPDLHSELNLSSLELGDSALYFCASSLYGENYGYTFGSGTRLTVV.